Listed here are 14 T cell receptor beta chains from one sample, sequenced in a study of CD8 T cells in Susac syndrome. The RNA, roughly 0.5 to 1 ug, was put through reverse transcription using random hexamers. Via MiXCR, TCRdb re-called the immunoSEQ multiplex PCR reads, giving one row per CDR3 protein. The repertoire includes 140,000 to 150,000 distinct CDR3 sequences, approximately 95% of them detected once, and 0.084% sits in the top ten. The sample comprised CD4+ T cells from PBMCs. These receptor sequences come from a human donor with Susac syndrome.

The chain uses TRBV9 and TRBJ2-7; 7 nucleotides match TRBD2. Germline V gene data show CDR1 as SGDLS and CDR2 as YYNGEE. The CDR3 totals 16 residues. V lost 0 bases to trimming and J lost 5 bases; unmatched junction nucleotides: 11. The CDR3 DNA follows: TGTGCCAGCAGCGTAGGGTCTAGCGGAGCCCCCCACGAGCAGTACTTC. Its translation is CASSVGSSGAPHEQYF.

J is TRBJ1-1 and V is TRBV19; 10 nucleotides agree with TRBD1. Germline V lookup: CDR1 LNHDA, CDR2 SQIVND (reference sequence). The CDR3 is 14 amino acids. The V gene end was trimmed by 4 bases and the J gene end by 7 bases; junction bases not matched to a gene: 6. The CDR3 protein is CASSKPGQGFEAFF. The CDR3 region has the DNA TGTGCCAGTAGTAAACCGGGACAGGGGTTTGAAGCTTTCTTT.

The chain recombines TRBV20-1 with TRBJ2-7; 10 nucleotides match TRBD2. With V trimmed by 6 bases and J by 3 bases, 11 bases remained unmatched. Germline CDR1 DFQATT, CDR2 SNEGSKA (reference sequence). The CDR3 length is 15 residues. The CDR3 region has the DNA TGCAGTGCCCTGGGTAGCGGGAGGATCCGCTACGAGCAGTACTTC. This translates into CSALGSGRIRYEQYF.

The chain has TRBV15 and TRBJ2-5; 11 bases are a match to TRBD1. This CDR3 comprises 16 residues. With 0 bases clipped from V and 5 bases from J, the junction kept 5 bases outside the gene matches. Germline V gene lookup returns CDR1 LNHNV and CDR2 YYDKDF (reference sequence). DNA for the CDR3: TGTGCCACCAGCAGAGATCGGACAGGGGGCCTGGAGACCCAGTACTTC. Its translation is CATSRDRTGGLETQYF.

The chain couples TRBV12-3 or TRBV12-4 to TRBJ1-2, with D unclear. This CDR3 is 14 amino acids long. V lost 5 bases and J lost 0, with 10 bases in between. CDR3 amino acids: CASSRTEANYGYTF. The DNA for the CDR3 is TGTGCCAGCAGTCGGACGGAGGCTAACTATGGCTACACCTTC.

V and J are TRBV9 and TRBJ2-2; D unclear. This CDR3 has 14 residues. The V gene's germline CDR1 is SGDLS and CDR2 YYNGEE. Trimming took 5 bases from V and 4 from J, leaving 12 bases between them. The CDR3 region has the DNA TGTGCCAGCAGACCTCAGGAGTCCACCGGGGAGCTGTTTTTT. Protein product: CASRPQESTGELFF.

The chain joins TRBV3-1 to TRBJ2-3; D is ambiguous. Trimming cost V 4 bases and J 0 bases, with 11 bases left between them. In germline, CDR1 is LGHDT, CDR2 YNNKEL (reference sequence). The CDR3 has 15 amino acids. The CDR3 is CASSRTETSTDTQYF. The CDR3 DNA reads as TGTGCCAGCAGCCGGACGGAAACTAGCACAGATACGCAGTATTTT.

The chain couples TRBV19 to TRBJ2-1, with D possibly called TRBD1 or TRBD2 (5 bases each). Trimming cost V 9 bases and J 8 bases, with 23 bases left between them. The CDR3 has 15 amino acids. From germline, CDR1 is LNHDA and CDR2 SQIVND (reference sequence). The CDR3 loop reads CASRGRGAPRDEQFF. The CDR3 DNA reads TGTGCCAGCCGGGGAAGAGGGGCGCCTAGGGATGAGCAGTTCTTC.

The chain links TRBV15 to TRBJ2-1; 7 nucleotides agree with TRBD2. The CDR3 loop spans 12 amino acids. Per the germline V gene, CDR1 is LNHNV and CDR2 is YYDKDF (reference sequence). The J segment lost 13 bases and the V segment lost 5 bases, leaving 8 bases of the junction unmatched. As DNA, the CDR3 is TGTGCCACCAGCCCGCCGGGACTAAACCAGTTCTTC. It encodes CATSPPGLNQFF.

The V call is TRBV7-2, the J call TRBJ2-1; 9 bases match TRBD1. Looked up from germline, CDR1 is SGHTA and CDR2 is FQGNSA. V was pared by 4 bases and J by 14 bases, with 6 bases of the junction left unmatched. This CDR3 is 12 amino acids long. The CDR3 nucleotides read TGTGCCAGCAGCTCCCGGACAGGGGAGGAGTTCTTC. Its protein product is CASSSRTGEEFF.

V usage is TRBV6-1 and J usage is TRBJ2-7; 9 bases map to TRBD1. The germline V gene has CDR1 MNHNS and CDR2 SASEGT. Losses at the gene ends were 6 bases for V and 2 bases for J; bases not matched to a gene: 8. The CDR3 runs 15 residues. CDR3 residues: CASSNRRDRAYEQYF. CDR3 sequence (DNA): TGTGCCAGCAGCAACCGACGGGACAGGGCCTACGAGCAGTACTTC.

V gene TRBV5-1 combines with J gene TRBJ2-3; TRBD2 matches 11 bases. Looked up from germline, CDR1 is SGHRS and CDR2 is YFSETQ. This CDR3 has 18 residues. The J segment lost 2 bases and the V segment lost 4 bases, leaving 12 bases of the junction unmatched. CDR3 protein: CASSTSSLAGGVTDTQYF. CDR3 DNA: TGCGCCAGCAGCACCTCGTCGCTAGCGGGGGGAGTCACAGATACGCAGTATTTT.

The CDR3 reads CSAKQYSQASNQPQHF. CDR3 coding DNA: TGCAGTGCTAAACAGTACAGCCAAGCCAGCAATCAGCCCCAGCATTTT. J is TRBJ1-5 and V is TRBV20-1; D ambiguous. Looked up from germline, CDR1 is DFQATT and CDR2 is SNEGSKA (reference sequence). CDR3 size: 16 residues. V lost 4 bases to trimming and J lost 1 base, with 17 bases between them.

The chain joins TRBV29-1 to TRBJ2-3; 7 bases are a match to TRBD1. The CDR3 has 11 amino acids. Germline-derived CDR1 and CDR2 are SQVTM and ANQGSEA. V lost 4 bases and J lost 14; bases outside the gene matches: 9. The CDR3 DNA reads TGCAGCGTTGTAAGATCGGGACAGTTGTATTTT. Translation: CSVVRSGQLYF.